The entry that follows covers one T cell receptor (beta chain) sequence. This sample was included in a study of T cell changes during pregnancy in multiple sclerosis. TCRdb's copy holds only in-frame clones and misses some; the assay was immunoSEQ multiplex PCR. The sample lists 45,000 to 60,000 clones, 85% to 95% seen once, with around 0.6% in the top ten. V shed 10 bases, J shed 0 bases, and the junction held 11 bases outside the gene matches. Germline V lookup: CDR1 MNHNS, CDR2 SASEGT. The CDR3 length is 15 residues. The sample was CD4+ T cells from peripheral blood mononuclear cells, taken after pregnancy. The gene calls are TRBV6-1 and TRBJ2-7; 8 bases are shared with TRBD2. This TCR was recovered from a female donor in good health, enrolled as a control in a pregnancy study. This CDR3 is CATNRGGGGSYEQYF. The CDR3 DNA is TGTGCCACCAACCGGGGGGGCGGCGGCTCCTACGAGCAGTACTTC.